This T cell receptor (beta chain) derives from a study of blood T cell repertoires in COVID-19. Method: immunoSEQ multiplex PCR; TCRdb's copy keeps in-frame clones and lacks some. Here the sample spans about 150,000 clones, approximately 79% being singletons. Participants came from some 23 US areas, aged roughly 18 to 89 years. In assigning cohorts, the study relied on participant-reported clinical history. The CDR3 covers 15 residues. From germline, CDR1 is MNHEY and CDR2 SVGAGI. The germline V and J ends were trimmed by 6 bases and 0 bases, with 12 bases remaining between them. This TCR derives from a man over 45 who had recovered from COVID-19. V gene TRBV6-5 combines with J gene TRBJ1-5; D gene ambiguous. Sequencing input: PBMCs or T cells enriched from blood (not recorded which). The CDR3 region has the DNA TGTGCCAGCAGACCGAACCCGGGTAGCAATCAGCCCCAGCATTTT. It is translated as CASRPNPGSNQPQHF.